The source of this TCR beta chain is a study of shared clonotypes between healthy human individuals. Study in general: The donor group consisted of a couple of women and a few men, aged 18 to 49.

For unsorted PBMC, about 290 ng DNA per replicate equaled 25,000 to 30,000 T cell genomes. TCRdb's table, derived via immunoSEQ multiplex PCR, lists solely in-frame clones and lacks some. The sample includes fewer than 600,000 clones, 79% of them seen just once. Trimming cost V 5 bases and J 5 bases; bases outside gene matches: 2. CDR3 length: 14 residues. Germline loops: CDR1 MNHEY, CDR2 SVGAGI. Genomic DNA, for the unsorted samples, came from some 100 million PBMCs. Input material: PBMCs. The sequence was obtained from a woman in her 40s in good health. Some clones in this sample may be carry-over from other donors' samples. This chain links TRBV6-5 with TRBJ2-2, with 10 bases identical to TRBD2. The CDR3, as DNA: TGTGCCAGCAGTAGTAGCGGGAGGACCGGGGAGCTGTTTTTT. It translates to CASSSSGRTGELFF.